Listed here is a single TCR beta chain. The study left out patients who had uncontrolled infection, other autoimmune disease, pregnancy or lactation. Clinical symptoms, serum thyroxine, TRAb, thyroid ultrasound and orbital computed tomography informed diagnoses. The sample is drawn from a study of T cells in Graves' hyperthyroidism and ophthalmopathy. TCR beta CDR3 region amplification was performed from RNA transcripts. HTBI primers drove first-round RT-PCR of the TCR CDR3. TCRdb passed the multiplex PCR reads through MiXCR, listing each CDR3 protein once. The sample shows approximately 570,000 distinct CDR3 sequences, roughly 21% of them seen only once. CDR1 is MNHEY and CDR2 is SVGEGT in the germline V gene. This CDR3 is built from 14 residues. Losses at the gene ends were 7 bases for V and 15 bases for J; bases not matched to a gene: 11.

Sequenced input: blood. The sequence derives from a man aged 40-49 years with Graves' ophthalmopathy. The chain is built from TRBV6-2 or TRBV6-3 and TRBJ2-1, with TRBD2 identical over 14 bases. The CDR3 reads CASISGTSGSKMFF. As DNA, the CDR3 is TGTGCCAGCATCTCCGGGACTAGCGGGAGTAAGATGTTCTTC.